This T cell receptor beta chain was sequenced in a study of T cell repertoires in cytomegalovirus infection. V lost 1 base, J lost 2 bases, and 12 bases lay in between. This CDR3 comprises 16 residues. CDR1 and CDR2 (germline): SGHVS, FQNEAQ. In this sample, this clonotype turned up many times. Antigen unknown. In TCRdb, the reads were re-called with MiXCR into one record per CDR3 protein. The sample has under 850,000 distinct CDR3 sequences; around a third are singletons. The V call is TRBV7-8, the J call TRBJ1-5, with no clear D. Sequences were derived from cultured PBMCs, sampled from culture after CMV antigen stimulation. The receptor was derived from a human donor in good health (CMV status not recorded). Some clones in this sample may be carry-over from other donors' samples. Written as DNA, the CDR3 is TGTGCCAGCAGCTTAGGGCGAGTCGGTGGCAATCAGCCCCAGCATTTT. This codes for CASSLGRVGGNQPQHF.